These 18 T cell receptor beta chains came from one sample sequenced in a study of monozygotic twins with inflammatory bowel disease. TCRdb re-called the 5' RACE reads; every CDR3 protein appears as one record, without DNA. The clone table shows around 99,000 distinct CDR3 sequences, with the ten largest holding 9.5% to 15%. Sequenced sample: blood. Receptors were obtained from a human donor with ulcerative colitis or Crohn's disease, or a healthy co-twin of an affected twin (not recorded which).

The gene calls are TRBV12-3 or TRBV12-4 and TRBJ1-5; TCRdb's D call, TRBD1, is unchecked because there is no DNA. The CDR3 has 13 residues. Here the CDR3 reads CASRGQAYQPQHF.

The chain uses TRBV5-1 and TRBJ2-1. This CDR3 contains 16 residues. The V gene's germline CDR1 is SGHRS and CDR2 YFSETQ. The CDR3 spells CASSDPSGRTYNEQFF.

V usage is TRBV10-3 and J usage is TRBJ2-5; TCRdb selects TRBD2, and the lack of DNA leaves this call unchecked. The CDR3 is 14 amino acids. Germline CDR1 is ENHRY and CDR2 is SYGVKD. The CDR3 region is CAISSRSAGGTQYF.

This rearrangement joins TRBV28 to TRBJ1-2. The CDR3 contains 14 residues. Per the germline V gene, CDR1 is MDHEN and CDR2 is SYDVKM. CDR3 amino acids: CASSFMPQTYGYTF.

The chain is built from TRBV7-8 and TRBJ2-7; TCRdb reports TRBD1, a call that lacks DNA to check it against. The CDR3 consists of 15 residues. Germline V CDR1 and CDR2: SGHVS, FQNEAQ. The CDR3 protein is CASSFGAGALYEQYF.

This chain connects TRBV12-3 or TRBV12-4 to TRBJ2-1. The CDR3 consists of 14 residues. This CDR3 reads CASSSGTTNNEQFF.

The chain recombines TRBV5-1 with TRBJ2-7; TCRdb calls TRBD1, which cannot be checked without DNA. The CDR3 sequence is 15 residues long. Germline V gives CDR1 SGHRS, CDR2 YFSETQ. The CDR3 spells CASSLLQGAADEQYF.

The V and J genes are TRBV10-3 and TRBJ2-7; TCRdb gives TRBD1 as the D gene, but with no DNA this cannot be confirmed. Germline lookup yields CDR1 ENHRY and CDR2 SYGVKD. The CDR3 is 15 residues long. CDR3: CAISEPDRGRYEQYF.

V is TRBV4-1 and J is TRBJ1-1. The CDR3 totals 11 residues. The germline V gene encodes CDR1 MGHRA and CDR2 YSYEKL. The chain's CDR3 is CASSQEGKAFF.

The chain has TRBV3-1 and TRBJ2-2; lacking DNA, the TRBD1 call made by TCRdb goes unchecked. CDR1 LGHDT and CDR2 YNNKEL come from the germline V gene (reference sequence). CDR3 length: 15 residues. The CDR3: CASSLGDSGGGELFF.

The chain uses TRBV29-1 and TRBJ2-7. CDR1 and CDR2 from the germline V gene are SQVTM and ANQGSEA. This CDR3 is built from 11 residues. The CDR3 sequence: CSVARFDEQYF.

The rearrangement joins TRBV15 to TRBJ1-3. CDR1 is LNHNV and CDR2 is YYDKDF in the germline V gene (reference sequence). This CDR3 has 15 residues. CDR3 protein: CATSRYRPGGNTIYF.

The V call is TRBV20-1, the J call TRBJ2-1. The germline CDR1 and CDR2 sequences are DFQATT and SNEGSKA (reference sequence). The CDR3 has 11 residues. CDR3 protein: CSASSFNEQFF.

The chain couples TRBV20-1 to TRBJ2-5. The length of the CDR3 is 13 residues. The germline V gene has CDR1 DFQATT and CDR2 SNEGSKA (reference sequence). The CDR3 protein is CSASRSLGETQYF.

The chain has TRBV5-1 and TRBJ2-1; absent DNA, TCRdb's TRBD2 call cannot be checked. Per germline, CDR1 SGHRS and CDR2 YFSETQ. The CDR3 has 15 residues. CDR3 residues: CASILGTSGSNEQFF.

The chain couples TRBV28 to TRBJ1-6. This CDR3 region has 16 residues. Germline V gives CDR1 MDHEN, CDR2 SYDVKM. The CDR3 here is CASSLVGTSYNSPLHF.

This chain links TRBV25-1 with TRBJ2-5. CDR1 and CDR2 (germline): MGHDK, SYGVNS. The CDR3 sequence is 14 residues long. The CDR3 spells CASSQWWVGETQYF.

V and J are TRBV18 and TRBJ1-4. The CDR3 extends over 14 amino acids. Germline CDR1 KGHSH, CDR2 LQKENI. CDR3 amino acids: CASSPGDANEKLFF.